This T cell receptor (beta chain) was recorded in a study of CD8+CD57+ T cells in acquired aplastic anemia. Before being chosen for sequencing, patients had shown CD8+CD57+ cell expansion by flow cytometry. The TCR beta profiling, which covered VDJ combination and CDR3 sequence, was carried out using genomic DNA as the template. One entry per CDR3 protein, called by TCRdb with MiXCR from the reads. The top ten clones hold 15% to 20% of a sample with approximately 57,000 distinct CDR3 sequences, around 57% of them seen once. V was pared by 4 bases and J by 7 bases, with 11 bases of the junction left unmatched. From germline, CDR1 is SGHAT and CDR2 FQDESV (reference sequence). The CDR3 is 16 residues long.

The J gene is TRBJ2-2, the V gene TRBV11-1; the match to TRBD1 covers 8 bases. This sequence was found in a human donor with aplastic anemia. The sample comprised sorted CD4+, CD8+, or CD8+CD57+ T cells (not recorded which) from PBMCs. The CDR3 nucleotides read TGTGCCAGCAGCTCAGGACAGGGCGGGCAAGGCGGGGAGCTGTTTTTT. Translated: CASSSGQGGQGGELFF.